Given below is one T cell receptor beta chain in context. Here immunoSEQ multiplex PCR was the method, and the copy in TCRdb shows in-frame clones only, minus some. The profile shows about 300,000 clones, around four fifths of them singletons. This entry is derived from a study of blood T cell repertoires in COVID-19. The CDR3 loop spans 15 amino acids. Germline V gene data show CDR1 as MNHEY and CDR2 as SVGAGI. V lost 10 bases and J lost 3; bases outside the gene matches: 12. This TCR was sampled from a woman between 45 and 60 years old with acute or convalescent COVID-19. The sequencing input was peripheral blood. The rearrangement uses TRBV6-5 and TRBJ1-1; 9 nucleotides agree with TRBD1. CDR3 coding DNA: TGTGCCAACTCGGACAGGGGTCGGCGGGACACTGAAGCTTTCTTT. This codes for CANSDRGRRDTEAFF.